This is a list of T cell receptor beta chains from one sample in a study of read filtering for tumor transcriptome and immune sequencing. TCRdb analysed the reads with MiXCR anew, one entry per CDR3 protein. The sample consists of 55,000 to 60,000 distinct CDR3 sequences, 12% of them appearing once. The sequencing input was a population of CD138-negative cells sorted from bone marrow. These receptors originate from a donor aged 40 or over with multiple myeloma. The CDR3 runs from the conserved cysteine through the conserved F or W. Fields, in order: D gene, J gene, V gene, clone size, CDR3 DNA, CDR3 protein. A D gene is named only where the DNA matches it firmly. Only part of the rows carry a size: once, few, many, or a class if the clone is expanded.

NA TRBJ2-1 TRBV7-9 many TGTGCCAGCAGCTTAGGGCTATCCAGCCGGTACAATGAGCAGTTCTTC CASSLGLSSRYNEQFF
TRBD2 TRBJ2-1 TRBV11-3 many TGTGCCAGCAGCCGAAAAACGACTAGCGGTAAAAGCTCCTACAATGAGCAGTTCTTC CASSRKTTSGKSSYNEQFF
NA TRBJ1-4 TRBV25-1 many TGTGCCAGCAGTGATCAGGCCGCAACTAATGAAAAACTGTTTTTT CASSDQAATNEKLFF
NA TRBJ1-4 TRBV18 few TGTGCCAGCGACACAGGGAATAATGAAAAACTGTTTTTT CASDTGNNEKLFF
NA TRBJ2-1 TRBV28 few TGTGCCAGCAGACGGGACTCCCCAAAATTAAACTCCTACAATGAGCAGTTCTTC CASRRDSPKLNSYNEQFF
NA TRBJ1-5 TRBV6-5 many TGTGCCAGCAGTTACAAGCAGAGTAATCAGCCCCAGCATTTT CASSYKQSNQPQHF
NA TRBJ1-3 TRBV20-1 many TGCAGTGCTAGAGATCCGGAGGGACTGGGAAACACCATATATTTT CSARDPEGLGNTIYF
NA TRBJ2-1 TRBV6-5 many TGTGCCAGCAGTTACTCTATTTTAGGGACTCAAAACAATGAGCAGTTCTTC CASSYSILGTQNNEQFF
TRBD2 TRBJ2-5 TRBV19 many TGTGCCAGTAGTACCTTCCGGACTAGCCGCGAGACCCAGTACTTC CASSTFRTSRETQYF
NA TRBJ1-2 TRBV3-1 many TGTGCCAGCAGCCAACCCGCCGGAGGTGGGGGCGTTTATGGCTACACCTTC CASSQPAGGGGVYGYTF
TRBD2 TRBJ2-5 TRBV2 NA TGTGCCGGCAGTCAACCGGGACTAGCGAAAGGGAAAGAGACCCAGTACTTC CAGSQPGLAKGKETQYF
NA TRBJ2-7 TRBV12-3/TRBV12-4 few TGTGCCAGCAGCCCAGCCAGCCCGTATGGGGAGCAGTACTTC CASSPASPYGEQYF
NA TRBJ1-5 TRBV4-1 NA TGCGCCAGCAGCCAGGGGTTTGGCAATCAGCCCCGGCATTTT CASSQGFGNQPRHF
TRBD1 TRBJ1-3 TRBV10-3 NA TGTGCCATCACCCCCGGGACAGGGAATTTT CAITPGTGNF
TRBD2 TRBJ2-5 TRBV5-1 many TGTGCCAGCAGCAGAGGACTAGCGGGGGTTGAGACCCAGTACTTC CASSRGLAGVETQYF
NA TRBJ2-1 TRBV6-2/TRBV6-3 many TGTGCCAGCACCCTAGATTCGAGCTCCTACAATGAGCAGTTCTTC CASTLDSSSYNEQFF